What follows are 9 T cell receptor beta chains derived from one specimen sequenced in a study of cytomegalovirus exposure and HLA in healthy donors. Primers for the PCR totalled 60 Vbeta and 13 Jbeta. Data came from immunoSEQ multiplex PCR; TCRdb stores just in-frame clones and leaves some out. The sample includes about 150,000 clones, around 82% of them seen just once. The sequenced sample was PBMCs. These TCRs come from a woman in her 50s in good health and CMV-seropositive.

Here the CDR3 DNA reads TGTTCCTCGGGGGGAGGTAGGGTTGAAGCTTTCTTT. It encodes CSSGGGRVEAFF. The V and J genes are TRBV13 and TRBJ1-1; tentatively, D is TRBD1 (5 bases). Germline CDR1 and CDR2: PRHDT and FYEKMQ (reference sequence). The length of the CDR3 is 12 residues.

The CDR3 spells CASREGRSYEQYF. CDR3 sequence (DNA): TGTGCCAGCCGGGAGGGGAGATCCTACGAGCAGTACTTC. The V gene is TRBV28, the J gene TRBJ2-7, with 8 bases matching TRBD2. This CDR3 spans 13 amino acids. CDR1 MDHEN and CDR2 SYDVKM come from the germline V gene. V lost 8 bases and J lost 1; bases outside the gene matches: 4.

This clone was seen just once. The chain carries TRBV2 and TRBJ1-5; D remains unclear. V gave up 6 bases and J gave up 1 base, with 10 bases separating them. The CDR3 covers 14 residues. CDR1 and CDR2 (germline): SNHLY, FYNNEI. The CDR3 reads CASRGGDSNQPQHF. CDR3 coding DNA: TGTGCCAGCAGGGGAGGTGACAGCAATCAGCCCCAGCATTTT.

The chain is built from TRBV30 and TRBJ2-7; D is perhaps TRBD1 (6 bases). There are 13 residues in the CDR3. The germline V gene has CDR1 GTSNPN and CDR2 SVGIG (reference sequence). Trimming took off 1 base at V and 3 bases at J, with 10 bases between the two ends. As DNA, the CDR3 is TGTGCCTGGAGTGCAGGCAGGGGCTACGAGCAGTACTTC. The encoded protein is CAWSAGRGYEQYF.

In DNA form, the CDR3 reads TGTGCCATCAGTGAGCGCGGACTAGCGGGGGAGTTCACCGGGGAGCTGTTTTTT. Protein sequence: CAISERGLAGEFTGELFF. V and J are TRBV10-3 and TRBJ2-2; 13 bases are a match to TRBD2. The V and J ends lost 2 bases and 4 bases, in that order; junction bases with no gene match: 7. This CDR3 is built from 18 residues. Germline loops: CDR1 ENHRY, CDR2 SYGVKD.

The chain joins TRBV7-8 to TRBJ2-7; D is possibly TRBD2 (5 bases). V gave up 0 bases and J gave up 3 bases, with 6 bases separating them. Germline CDR1 and CDR2: SGHVS and FQNEAQ. CDR3 length equals 13 residues. CDR3 sequence: CASSLARGYEQYF. DNA for the CDR3: TGTGCCAGCAGCTTAGCTCGGGGCTACGAGCAGTACTTC.

The chain links TRBV2 to TRBJ2-2; a weak D match, TRBD1 (5 bases). V was cut by 5 bases and J by 4 bases, with 14 bases left in between. This CDR3 comprises 15 residues. Germline V CDR1 and CDR2: SNHLY, FYNNEI. CDR3 region: CASSLNRFGTGELFF. The CDR3 region has the DNA TGTGCCAGCAGTTTGAACAGGTTTGGCACCGGGGAGCTGTTTTTT.

The rearrangement uses TRBV6-4 and TRBJ2-7, with TRBD1 identical over 9 bases. Germline trimming cut 6 bases from V and 3 bases from J; bases unmatched to any gene: 9. The germline V gene encodes CDR1 MRHNA and CDR2 SNTAGT. The length of the CDR3 is 15 residues. The CDR3 protein is CASREGQGKLYEQYF. CDR3 sequence (DNA): TGTGCCAGCAGAGAAGGACAGGGGAAGCTCTACGAGCAGTACTTC.

The rearrangement uses TRBV19 and TRBJ1-1, with no clear D. Trimming shortened V by 7 bases and J by 7 bases, and 10 bases separated the two germline ends. This CDR3 spans 11 amino acids. Germline CDR1 LNHDA, CDR2 SQIVND (reference sequence). For the CDR3, the DNA is TGTGCCAGTATTCGAGGGCTTGAAGCTTTCTTT. It codes for CASIRGLEAFF.